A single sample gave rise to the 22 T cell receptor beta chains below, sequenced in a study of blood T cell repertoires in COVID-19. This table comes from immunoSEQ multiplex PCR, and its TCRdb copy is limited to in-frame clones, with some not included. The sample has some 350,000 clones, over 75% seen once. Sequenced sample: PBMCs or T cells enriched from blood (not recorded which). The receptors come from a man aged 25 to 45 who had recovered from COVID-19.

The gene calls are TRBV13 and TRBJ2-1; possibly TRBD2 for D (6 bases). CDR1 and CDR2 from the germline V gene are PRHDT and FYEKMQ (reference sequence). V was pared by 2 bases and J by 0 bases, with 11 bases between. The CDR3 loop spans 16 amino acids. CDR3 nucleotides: TGTGCCAGCAGCTTATTAGCGGCGAGCTCCTACAATGAGCAGTTCTTC. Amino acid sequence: CASSLLAASSYNEQFF.

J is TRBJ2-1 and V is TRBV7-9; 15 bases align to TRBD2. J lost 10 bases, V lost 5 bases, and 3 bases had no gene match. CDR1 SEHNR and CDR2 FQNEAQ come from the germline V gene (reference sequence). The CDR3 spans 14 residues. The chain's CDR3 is CASSLGLAGGEQFF. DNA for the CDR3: TGTGCCAGCAGCCTCGGACTAGCGGGGGGGGAGCAGTTCTTC.

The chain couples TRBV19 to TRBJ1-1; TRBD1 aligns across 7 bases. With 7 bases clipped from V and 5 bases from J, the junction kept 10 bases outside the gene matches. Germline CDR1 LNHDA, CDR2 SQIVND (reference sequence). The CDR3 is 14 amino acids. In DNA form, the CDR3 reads TGTGCCAGTAATGGGCAGGGGGTTGGTACTGAAGCTTTCTTT. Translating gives CASNGQGVGTEAFF. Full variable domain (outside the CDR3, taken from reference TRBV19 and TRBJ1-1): DGGITQSPKYLFRKEGQNVTLSCEQNLNHDAMYWYRQDPGQGLRLIYYSQIVNDFQKGDIAEGYSVSREKKESFPLTVTSAQKNPTAFYLCASNGQGVGTEAFFGQGTRLTVV.

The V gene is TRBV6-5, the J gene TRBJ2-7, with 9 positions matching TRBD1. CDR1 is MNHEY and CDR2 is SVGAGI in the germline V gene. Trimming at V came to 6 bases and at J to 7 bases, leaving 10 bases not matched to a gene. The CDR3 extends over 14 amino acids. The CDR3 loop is CASSRTGTGQEQYF. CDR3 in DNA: TGTGCCAGCAGCCGAACGGGGACAGGGCAAGAGCAGTACTTC.

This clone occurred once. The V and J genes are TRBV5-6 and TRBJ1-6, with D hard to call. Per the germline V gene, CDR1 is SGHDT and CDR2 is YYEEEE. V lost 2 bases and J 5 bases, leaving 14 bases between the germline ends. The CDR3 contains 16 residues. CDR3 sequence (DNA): TGTGCCAGCAGCTTCTTGGGAGGGAGGGATAATTCACCCCTCCACTTT. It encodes CASSFLGGRDNSPLHF.

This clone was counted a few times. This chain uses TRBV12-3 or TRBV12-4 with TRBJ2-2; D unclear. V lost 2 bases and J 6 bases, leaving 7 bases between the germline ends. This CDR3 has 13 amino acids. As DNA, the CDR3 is TGTGCCAGCAGTTTATATGGCTCCGGGGAGCTGTTTTTT. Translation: CASSLYGSGELFF.

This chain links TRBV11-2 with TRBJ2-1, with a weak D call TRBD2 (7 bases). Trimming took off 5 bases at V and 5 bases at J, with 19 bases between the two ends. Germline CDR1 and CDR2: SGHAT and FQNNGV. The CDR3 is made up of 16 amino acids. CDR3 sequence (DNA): TGTGCCAGCAGCCCCCATGGGAGGGGGGCCAACAATGAGCAGTTCTTC. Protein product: CASSPHGRGANNEQFF.

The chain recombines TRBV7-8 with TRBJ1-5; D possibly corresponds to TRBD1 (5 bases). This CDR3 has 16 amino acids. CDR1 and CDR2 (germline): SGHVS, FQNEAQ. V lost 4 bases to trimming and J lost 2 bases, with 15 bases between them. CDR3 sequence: CASSYHSGVGNQPQHF. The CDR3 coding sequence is TGTGCCAGCAGCTACCATTCGGGGGTGGGCAATCAGCCCCAGCATTTT.

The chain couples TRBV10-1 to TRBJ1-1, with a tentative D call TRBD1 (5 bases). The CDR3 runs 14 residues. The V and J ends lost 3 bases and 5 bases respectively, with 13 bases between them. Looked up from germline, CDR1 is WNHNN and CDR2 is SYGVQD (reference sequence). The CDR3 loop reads CASSEGQGRTEAFF. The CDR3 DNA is TGCGCCAGCAGTGAAGGGCAGGGTAGGACTGAAGCTTTCTTT.

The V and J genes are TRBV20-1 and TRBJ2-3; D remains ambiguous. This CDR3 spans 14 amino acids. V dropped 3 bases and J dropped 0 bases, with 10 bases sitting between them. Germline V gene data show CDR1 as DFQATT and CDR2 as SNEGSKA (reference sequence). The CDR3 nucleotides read TGCAGTGCTAGTATCCGTCCCAGCACAGATACGCAGTATTTT. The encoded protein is CSASIRPSTDTQYF.

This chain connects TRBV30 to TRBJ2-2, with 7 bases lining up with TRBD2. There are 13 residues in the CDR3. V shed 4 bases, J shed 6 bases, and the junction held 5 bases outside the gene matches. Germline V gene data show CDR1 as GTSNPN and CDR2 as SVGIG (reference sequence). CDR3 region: CAWNVGGAGELFF. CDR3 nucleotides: TGTGCCTGGAATGTGGGGGGGGCCGGGGAGCTGTTTTTT.

CDR3 sequence: CASTTGGPGTGELFF. The CDR3 DNA reads TGTGCCAGCACCACAGGGGGCCCAGGCACCGGGGAGCTGTTTTTT. The chain couples TRBV3-1 (or the pseudogene TRBV3-2) to TRBJ2-2; 9 bases map to TRBD1. The V gene's germline CDR1 is LGHDT and CDR2 YNNKEL (reference sequence). V was pared by 7 bases and J by 4 bases, with 7 bases of the junction left unmatched. CDR3 length equals 15 residues.

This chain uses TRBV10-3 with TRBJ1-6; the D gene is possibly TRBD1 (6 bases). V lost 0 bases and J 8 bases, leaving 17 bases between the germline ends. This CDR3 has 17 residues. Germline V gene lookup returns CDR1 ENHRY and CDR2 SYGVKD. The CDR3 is CAISESNLQGLHSPLHF. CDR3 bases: TGTGCCATCAGTGAGTCGAACCTTCAGGGGTTGCATTCACCCCTCCACTTT.

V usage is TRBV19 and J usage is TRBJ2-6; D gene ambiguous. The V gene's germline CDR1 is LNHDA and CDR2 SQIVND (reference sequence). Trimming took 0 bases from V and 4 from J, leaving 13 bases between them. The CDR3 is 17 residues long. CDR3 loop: CASSIDSPGSGANVLTF. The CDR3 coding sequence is TGTGCCAGTAGTATAGACTCACCCGGTTCAGGGGCCAACGTCCTGACTTTC. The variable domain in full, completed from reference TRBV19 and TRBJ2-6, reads DGGITQSPKYLFRKEGQNVTLSCEQNLNHDAMYWYRQDPGQGLRLIYYSQIVNDFQKGDIAEGYSVSREKKESFPLTVTSAQKNPTAFYLCASSIDSPGSGANVLTFGAGSRLTVL.

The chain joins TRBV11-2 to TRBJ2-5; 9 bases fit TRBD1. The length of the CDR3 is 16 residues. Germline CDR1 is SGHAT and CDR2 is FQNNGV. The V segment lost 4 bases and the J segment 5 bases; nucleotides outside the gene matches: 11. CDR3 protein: CASSSSGTGFWETQYF. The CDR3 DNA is TGTGCCAGCAGCTCCTCCGGGACAGGGTTTTGGGAGACCCAGTACTTC.

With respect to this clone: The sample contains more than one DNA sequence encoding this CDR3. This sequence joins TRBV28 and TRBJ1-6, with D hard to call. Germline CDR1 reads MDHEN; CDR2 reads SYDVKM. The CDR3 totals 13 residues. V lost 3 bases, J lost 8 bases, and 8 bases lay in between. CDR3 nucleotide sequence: TGTGCCAGCAGTTTCGCGGGAGATTCACCCCTCCACTTT. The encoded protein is CASSFAGDSPLHF.

The CDR3 DNA sequence: TGCGCCAGCAGCCGCGGGGCTTACAATGAGCAGTTCTTC. Encoded protein: CASSRGAYNEQFF. V usage is TRBV5-1 and J usage is TRBJ2-1; D perhaps matches TRBD2 (6 bases). Looked up from germline, CDR1 is SGHRS and CDR2 is YFSETQ. The CDR3 sequence is 13 residues long. With 4 bases removed from V and 4 bases from J, the gap between germline ends came to 9 bases.

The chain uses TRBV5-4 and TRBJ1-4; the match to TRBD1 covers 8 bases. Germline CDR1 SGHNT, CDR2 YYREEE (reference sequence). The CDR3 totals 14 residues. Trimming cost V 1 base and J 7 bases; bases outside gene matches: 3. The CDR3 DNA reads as TGTGCCAGCAGCTTGAACAGGGGGGTTGAAAAACTGTTTTTT. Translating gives CASSLNRGVEKLFF.

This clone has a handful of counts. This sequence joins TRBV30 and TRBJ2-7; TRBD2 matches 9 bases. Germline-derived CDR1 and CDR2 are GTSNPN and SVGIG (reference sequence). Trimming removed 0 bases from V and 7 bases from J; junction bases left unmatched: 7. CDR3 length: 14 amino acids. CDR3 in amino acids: CAWSVWRGGLEQYF. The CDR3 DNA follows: TGTGCCTGGAGTGTATGGCGGGGGGGGTTAGAGCAGTACTTC.

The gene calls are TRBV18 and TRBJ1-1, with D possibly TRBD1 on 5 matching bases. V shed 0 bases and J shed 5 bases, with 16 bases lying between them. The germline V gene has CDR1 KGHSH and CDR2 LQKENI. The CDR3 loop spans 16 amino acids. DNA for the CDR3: TGTGCCAGCTCACCACCTGGAGGGATCCGGGGGACTGAAGCTTTCTTT. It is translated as CASSPPGGIRGTEAFF.

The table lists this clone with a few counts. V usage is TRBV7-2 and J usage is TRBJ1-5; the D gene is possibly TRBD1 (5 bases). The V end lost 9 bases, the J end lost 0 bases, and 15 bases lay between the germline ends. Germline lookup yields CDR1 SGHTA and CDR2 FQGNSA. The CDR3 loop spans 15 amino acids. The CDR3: CASRPQGNSNQPQHF. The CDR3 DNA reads TGTGCCAGTAGACCTCAGGGAAATAGCAATCAGCCCCAGCATTTT.

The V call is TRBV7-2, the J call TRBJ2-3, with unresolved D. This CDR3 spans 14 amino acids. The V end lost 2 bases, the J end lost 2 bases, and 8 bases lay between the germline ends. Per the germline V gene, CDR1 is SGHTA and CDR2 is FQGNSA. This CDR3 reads CASSLSTNTDTQYF. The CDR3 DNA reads TGTGCCAGCAGCTTATCAACTAACACAGATACGCAGTATTTT.